This T cell receptor beta chain was sequenced for a study of human T cells and chemical hapten exposure. Study-wide context: Patients' scalps got diphenylcyclopropenone weekly throughout the approximately 24-week study.

The V gene lost 1 base and the J gene lost 5 bases, with 23 bases spanning the gap. Germline CDR1 LGHNA, CDR2 YSLEER. The CDR3 consists of 19 residues. Time point specified: patch test 2, 6 weeks after DPC sensitization. Described treatment: therapeutic diphenylcyclopropenone sensitization with weekly scalp DPC. Donation of samples came from alopecia patients who were 18 to 70 years old and suitable for DPC. Via MiXCR, TCRdb re-called the RACE reads, giving one row per CDR3 protein. The sample includes roughly 380,000 distinct CDR3 sequences, about 6% seen only once; the top ten take approximately 5.4%.

This receptor was obtained from a woman aged 18-29 years with alopecia areata. Some clones in this sample may be carry-over from other donors' samples. The genes are TRBV4-3 and TRBJ2-2; D might be TRBD2 (5 bases). The starting material was whole blood, obtained in connection with sensitization to the hapten diphenylcyclopropenone (DPC). CDR3 bases: TGCGCCAGCAGCCAAGCTCTAGTCTCGGGGTCGCGGAGGACCGGGGAGCTGTTTTTT. It is translated as CASSQALVSGSRRTGELFF.